This entry lists 8 T cell receptor beta chains sequenced from one sample in a study of shared clonotypes between healthy human individuals. Assay: immunoSEQ multiplex PCR; the TCRdb copy retains only in-frame clones and omits some. The sample shows 400,000 to 550,000 clones, 70% to 85% of them seen only once. Sequencing was carried out using PBMCs. The receptors originated from a woman aged 40 to 50 in good health. Some clones in this sample may be carry-over from other donors' samples.

The chain links TRBV2 to TRBJ2-7, with 9 bases aligning to TRBD1. Germline V CDR1 and CDR2: SNHLY, FYNNEI. V shed 8 bases, J shed 1 base, and the junction held 6 bases outside the gene matches. This CDR3 region has 14 residues. CDR3 amino acids: CASREDRGSYEQYF. DNA for the CDR3: TGTGCCAGCCGAGAGGACAGGGGTTCCTACGAGCAGTACTTC. Filled out from reference TRBV2 and TRBJ2-7, the complete variable domain reads EPEVTQTPSHQVTQMGQEVILRCVPISNHLYFYWYRQILGQKVEFLVSFYNNEISEKSEIFDDQFSVERPDGSNFTLKIRSTKLEDSAMYFCASREDRGSYEQYFGPGTRLTVT.

The chain employs TRBV29-1 and TRBJ2-7; 12 bases line up with TRBD1. This CDR3 comprises 13 residues. The V gene's germline CDR1 is SQVTM and CDR2 ANQGSEA. After removal of 6 bases from V and 6 bases from J, the junction contained 6 bases not matched to a gene. The CDR3 here is CSVTGTGGREQYF. The DNA for the CDR3 is TGCAGCGTAACCGGGACAGGGGGCCGCGAGCAGTACTTC.

The chain couples TRBV7-9 to TRBJ2-1; 9 bases align to TRBD2. The CDR3 totals 12 residues. In germline, CDR1 is SEHNR, CDR2 FQNEAQ (reference sequence). With V trimmed by 8 bases and J by 12 bases, 8 bases remained unmatched. The CDR3 region has the DNA TGTGCCAGCGGCTCCCCTAGCGGGACGCAGTTCTTC. This gives the protein CASGSPSGTQFF. Looking up the rest from reference TRBV7-9 and TRBJ2-1 gives the full variable domain: DTGVSQNPRHKITKRGQNVTFRCDPISEHNRLYWYRQTLGQGPEFLTYFQNEAQLEKSRLLSDRFSAERPKGSFSTLEIQRTEQGDSAMYLCASGSPSGTQFFGPGTRLTVL.

The chain combines TRBV6-6 with TRBJ2-3; D ambiguous. The germline V gene encodes CDR1 MNHNY and CDR2 SVGAGI (reference sequence). V lost 7 bases and J 8 bases, leaving 10 bases between the germline ends. The CDR3 has 11 amino acids. CDR3 in amino acids: CASTETSTQYF. The CDR3 bases are TGTGCCAGCACCGAAACCAGTACGCAGTATTTT.

This clone was counted only a few times. The chain links TRBV2 to TRBJ2-5; D possibly uses TRBD1 or TRBD2 (5 bases each). The CDR3 has 14 amino acids. The V gene lost 7 bases and the J gene lost 4 bases, with 16 bases spanning the gap. CDR1 and CDR2 from the germline V gene are SNHLY and FYNNEI. The CDR3 spells CASTERSGGETQYF. The CDR3 DNA sequence: TGTGCCAGCACCGAAAGGAGTGGGGGAGAGACCCAGTACTTC. Combining the CDR3 with reference TRBV2 and TRBJ2-5 gives the whole variable domain EPEVTQTPSHQVTQMGQEVILRCVPISNHLYFYWYRQILGQKVEFLVSFYNNEISEKSEIFDDQFSVERPDGSNFTLKIRSTKLEDSAMYFCASTERSGGETQYFGPGTRLLVL.

This chain links TRBV5-1 with TRBJ2-5; D tentatively reads TRBD1 or TRBD2 (7 bases each). Germline V gives CDR1 SGHRS, CDR2 YFSETQ. CDR3 size: 14 residues. V shed 4 bases and J shed 5 bases, with 15 bases lying between them. The CDR3 reads CASSLQGREETQYF. The CDR3 DNA sequence: TGCGCCAGCAGCCTACAGGGGCGGGAGGAGACCCAGTACTTC.

The rearrangement joins TRBV2 to TRBJ2-7; weak D call: TRBD1 (6 bases). V was shortened by 8 bases and J by 0 bases, with 8 bases between the two germline ends. The CDR3 loop spans 12 amino acids. Germline loops: CDR1 SNHLY, CDR2 FYNNEI. In DNA, the CDR3 is TGTGCCAGCGGGACATCCTCCTACGAGCAGTACTTC. This translates into CASGTSSYEQYF.

The chain links TRBV7-3 to TRBJ2-1, with 7 positions matching TRBD2. Looked up from germline, CDR1 is SGHTA and CDR2 is FQGTGA. The CDR3 runs to 14 residues. The V gene end was trimmed by 3 bases and the J gene end by 9 bases; junction bases not matched to a gene: 8. CDR3 DNA sequence: TGTGCCAGCAGCTTGGGCGGGAGTGTGGGTGAGCAGTTCTTC. As protein: CASSLGGSVGEQFF.